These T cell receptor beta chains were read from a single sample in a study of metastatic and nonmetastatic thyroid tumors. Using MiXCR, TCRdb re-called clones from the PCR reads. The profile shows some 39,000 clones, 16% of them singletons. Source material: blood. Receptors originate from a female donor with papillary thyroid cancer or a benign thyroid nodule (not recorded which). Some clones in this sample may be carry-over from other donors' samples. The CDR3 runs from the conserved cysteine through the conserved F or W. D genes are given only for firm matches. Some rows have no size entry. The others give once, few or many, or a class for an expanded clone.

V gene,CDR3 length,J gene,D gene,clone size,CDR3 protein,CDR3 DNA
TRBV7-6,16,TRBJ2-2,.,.,CASSLRRASYTGELFF,TGTGCCAGCAGCTTACGTCGGGCTAGCTACACTGGGGAGCTGTTTTTT
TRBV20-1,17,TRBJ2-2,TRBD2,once,CSATYGTSGRNTGELFF,TGTAGTGCTACATATGGGACTAGCGGGAGGAACACCGGGGAGCTGTTTTTT
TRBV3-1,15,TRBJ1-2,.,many,CASSQAYGGNYGYTF,TGTGCCAGCAGCCAAGCATACGGCGGCAACTATGGCTACACCTTC
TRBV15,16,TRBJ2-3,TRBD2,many,CATSTGLAGEGDTQYF,TGTGCCACCAGCACCGGACTAGCGGGAGAAGGAGATACGCAGTATTTT
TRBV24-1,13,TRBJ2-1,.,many,CATSDWRYNEQFF,TGTGCCACCAGTGATTGGCGATACAATGAGCAGTTCTTC
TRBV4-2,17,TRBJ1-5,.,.,CASSTGLRGDSNQPQHF,TGTGCCAGCAGCACGGGCCTTAGGGGGGATAGCAATCAGCCCCAGCATTTT
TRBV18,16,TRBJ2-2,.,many,CASSRRGRMNTGELFF,TGTGCCAGCTCACGAAGGGGCCGGATGAACACCGGGGAGCTGTTTTTT
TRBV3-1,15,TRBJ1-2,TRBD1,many,CASSQADRDTYGYTF,TGTGCCAGCAGCCAAGCGGACAGGGATACCTATGGCTACACCTTC
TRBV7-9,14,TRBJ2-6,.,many,CARDQGTGANVLTF,TGTGCCAGAGACCAGGGAACTGGGGCCAACGTCCTGACTTTC
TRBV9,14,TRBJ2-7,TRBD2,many,CASSGTSGTGEQYF,TGTGCCAGCAGCGGGACTAGCGGGACGGGCGAGCAGTACTTC
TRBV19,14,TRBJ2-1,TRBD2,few,CASRAGTSGHEQFF,TGTGCCAGTAGAGCCGGGACTAGCGGCCATGAGCAGTTCTTC
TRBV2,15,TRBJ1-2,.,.,CASSEARRQVYGYTF,TGTGCCAGCAGTGAAGCGCGGCGACAGGTCTATGGCTACACCTTC
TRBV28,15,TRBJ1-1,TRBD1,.,CASSPLQGMNTEAFF,TGTGCCAGCAGTCCGCTACAGGGGATGAACACTGAAGCTTTCTTT
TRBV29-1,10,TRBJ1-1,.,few,CSSDDTEAFF,TGCAGCTCCGATGACACTGAAGCTTTCTTT
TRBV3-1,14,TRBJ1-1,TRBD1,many,CASSPDREDTEAFF,TGTGCCAGCAGCCCGGACAGGGAGGACACTGAAGCTTTCTTT
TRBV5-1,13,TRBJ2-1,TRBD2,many,CASSAGVFNEQFF,TGCGCCAGCAGTGCGGGAGTGTTCAATGAGCAGTTCTTC
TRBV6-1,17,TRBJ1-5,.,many,CASSEAGGEDGNQPQHF,TGTGCCAGCAGTGAAGCGGGGGGGGAGGATGGCAATCAGCCCCAGCATTTT
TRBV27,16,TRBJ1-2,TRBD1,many,CASTPIANRDSYGYTF,TGTGCCAGCACCCCCATTGCGAACCGGGACAGCTATGGCTACACCTTC
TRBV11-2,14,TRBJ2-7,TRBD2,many,CASSLASGIYEQYF,TGTGCCAGCAGCTTAGCTAGCGGGATCTACGAGCAGTACTTC
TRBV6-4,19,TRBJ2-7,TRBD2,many,CASSPRLAGGPGTSYEQYF,TGTGCCAGCAGTCCCCGACTAGCGGGAGGGCCGGGAACTTCCTACGAGCAGTACTTC
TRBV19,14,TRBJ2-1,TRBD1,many,CASKTGGSYNEQFF,TGTGCCAGTAAGACAGGGGGCTCCTACAATGAGCAGTTCTTC
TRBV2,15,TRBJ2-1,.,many,CASSEGSIYTNEQFF,TGTGCCAGCAGTGAAGGTTCTATTTATACCAATGAGCAGTTCTTC
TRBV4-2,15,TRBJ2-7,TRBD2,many,CASSQEPREFAEQYF,TGTGCCAGCAGCCAAGAACCGCGGGAGTTCGCCGAGCAGTACTTC
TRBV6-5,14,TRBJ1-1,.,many,CASSYEGGNTEAFF,TGTGCCAGCAGTTACGAGGGGGGGAACACTGAAGCTTTCTTT
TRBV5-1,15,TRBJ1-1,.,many,CASRKEGVLHTEAFF,TGCGCCAGCAGGAAAGAAGGGGTTTTGCACACTGAAGCTTTCTTT
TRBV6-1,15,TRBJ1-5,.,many,CASSELGMRNQPQHF,TGTGCCAGCAGTGAATTAGGGATGAGGAATCAGCCCCAGCATTTT
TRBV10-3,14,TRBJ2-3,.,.,CAISGVDSTDTQYF,TGTGCCATCAGTGGAGTGGACAGCACAGATACGCAGTATTTT
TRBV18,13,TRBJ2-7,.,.,CASSLGQTLVQYF,TGTGCCAGCTCACTTGGACAGACACTGGTGCAGTACTTC
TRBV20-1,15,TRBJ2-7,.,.,CSARDPGQPTYEEYF,TGCAGTGCTAGAGATCCGGGACAACCGACCTACGAAGAGTACTTC
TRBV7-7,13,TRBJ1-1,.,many,CASSRTMYAEAFF,TGTGCCAGCAGCCGGACTATGTATGCTGAAGCTTTCTTT
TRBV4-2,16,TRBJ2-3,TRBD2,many,CASSQTGTSYTDTQYF,TGTGCCAGCAGCCAAACCGGGACTAGCTATACAGATACGCAGTATTTT
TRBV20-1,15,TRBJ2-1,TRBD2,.,CRAPPGLVVYNEQFF,TGCCGTGCTCCCCCGGGACTAGTGGTCTACAATGAGCAGTTCTTC
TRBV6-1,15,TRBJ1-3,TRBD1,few,CANSPNRDSSDTIYF,TGTGCCAACAGTCCCAACCGGGACAGCTCTGACACCATATATTTT
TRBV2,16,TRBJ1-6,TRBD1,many,CASSGWDRGYNSPLHF,TGTGCCAGCAGTGGATGGGACAGGGGCTATAATTCACCCCTCCACTTT
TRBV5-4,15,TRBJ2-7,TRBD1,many,CASSSPGQGKDEQYF,TGTGCCAGCAGCTCACCGGGACAGGGGAAGGACGAGCAGTACTTC
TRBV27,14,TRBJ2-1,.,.,CASSFIGSYNEQFF,TGTGCCAGCAGCTTTATCGGTTCCTACAATGAGCAGTTCTTC
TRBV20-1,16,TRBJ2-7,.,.,CSATRGGFLGYYEQYF,TGCAGTGCGACTAGGGGGGGTTTCCTTGGGTACTACGAGCAGTACTTC
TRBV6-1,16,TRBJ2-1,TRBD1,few,CASRDPGQGLRDEQFF,TGTGCCAGCAGAGACCCAGGACAGGGGTTACGTGATGAGCAGTTCTTC
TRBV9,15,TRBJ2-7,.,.,CASSVAAGFSYEQYF,TGTGCCAGCAGCGTAGCCGCGGGCTTCTCCTACGAGCAGTACTTC
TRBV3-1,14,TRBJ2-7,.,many,CASSQDSRRGEQYF,TGTGCCAGCAGCCAAGATTCCCGTCGGGGAGAGCAGTACTTC
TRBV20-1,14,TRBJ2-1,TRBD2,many,CSAQGLAGRGEQFF,TGCAGTGCCCAGGGACTAGCGGGAAGGGGGGAGCAGTTCTTC
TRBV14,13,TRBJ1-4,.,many,CASSPTGNEKLFF,TGTGCCAGCAGCCCTACAGGGAATGAAAAACTGTTTTTT
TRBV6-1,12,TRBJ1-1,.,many,CASSEVGAEAFF,TGTGCCAGCAGTGAAGTAGGCGCTGAAGCTTTCTTT
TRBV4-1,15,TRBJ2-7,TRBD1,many,CASSQPGTGRYEQYF,TGCGCCAGCAGCCAACCCGGGACAGGGCGATACGAGCAGTACTTC